A selection of T cell receptor beta chains follows, all from one sample in a study of blood T cell repertoires in COVID-19. Method: immunoSEQ multiplex PCR; TCRdb's copy keeps in-frame clones and lacks some. The sample lists about 100,000 clones; approximately 91% were seen once. Sequencing used peripheral blood. These receptors all stem from a man aged 55 to 69 with acute or convalescent COVID-19. The CDR3 runs from the conserved cysteine through the conserved F or W. The D gene is left open where the match is weak. Expanded clones are given a class, and other clones once, few, many or no size at all.

cdr3_aa	cdr3_nt	v_call	j_call	clone_size	d_call
CASSLGDRVLNTEAFF	TGTGCCAGCAGCTTAGGAGACAGGGTTCTGAACACTGAAGCTTTCTTT	TRBV11-2	TRBJ1-1	.	TRBD1
CASSAPHRVGGGYTF	TGTGCCAGCAGCGCCCCTCACAGGGTAGGTGGTGGCTACACCTTC	TRBV9	TRBJ1-2	.	.
CATSSGSMDEQFF	TGTGCCACCTCTAGCGGGAGCATGGATGAGCAGTTCTTC	TRBV10-3	TRBJ2-1	.	TRBD2
CASSFGTHNNEQFF	TGTGCCAGCAGCTTCGGGACACATAACAATGAGCAGTTCTTC	TRBV7-9	TRBJ2-1	.	.
CASSALSARSYNEQFF	TGTGCCAGCAGTGCCCTCTCGGCTAGATCCTACAATGAGCAGTTCTTC	TRBV6-1	TRBJ2-1	.	.
CASSSQYGYTF	TGTGCCAGCAGTTCCCAGTATGGCTACACCTTC	TRBV28	TRBJ1-2	.	.
CASSLSGGREQYF	TGTGCCAGCAGTTTATCGGGGGGGAGGGAGCAGTACTTC	TRBV28	TRBJ2-7	.	TRBD2
CASSQGLGETQYF	TGTGCCAGCAGCCAGGGACTTGGAGAGACCCAGTACTTC	TRBV5-4	TRBJ2-5	.	.
CASSVVATGAGNTIYF	TGTGCCAGCAGCGTAGTGGCGACAGGCGCTGGAAACACCATATATTTT	TRBV9	TRBJ1-3	once	.
CASSFRQPYNEQFF	TGTGCCAGCAGCTTCCGACAGCCTTACAATGAGCAGTTCTTC	TRBV7-3	TRBJ2-1	.	.
CASSQVGVTDTQYF	TGTGCCAGCTCCCAGGTCGGGGTCACAGATACGCAGTATTTT	TRBV7-7	TRBJ2-3	.	.
CASSPIQGRTVLLNTEAFF	TGTGCCAGCTCACCAATACAGGGGCGCACAGTACTCTTGAACACTGAAGCTTTCTTT	TRBV18	TRBJ1-1	.	TRBD1
CASSQQGDNRYEQYF	TGTGCCAGCAGTCAACAAGGGGACAACCGGTACGAGCAGTACTTC	TRBV2	TRBJ2-7	.	.
CAWSARGGAGNTIYF	TGTGCCTGGAGTGCCCGGGGGGGGGCTGGAAACACCATATATTTT	TRBV30	TRBJ1-3	.	.
CASSRAPQGAGSNQPQHF	TGTGCCAGCTCACGTGCCCCTCAGGGGGCGGGTAGCAATCAGCCCCAGCATTTT	TRBV18	TRBJ1-5	.	TRBD1
CASHLGGPNTGELFF	TGTGCCTCCCATCTTGGGGGCCCCAACACCGGGGAGCTGTTTTTT	TRBV30	TRBJ2-2	.	.
CASSLDSFNYGYTF	TGTGCCAGCAGCTTGGACAGTTTCAACTATGGCTACACCTTC	TRBV11-1	TRBJ1-2	few	.
CATPPLTELNSPLHF	TGTGCCACCCCCCCATTGACAGAACTTAATTCACCCCTCCACTTT	TRBV7-6	TRBJ1-6	.	.
CASSLGLAGAQETQYF	TGTGCCAGCAGCTTAGGACTAGCGGGAGCACAAGAGACCCAGTACTTC	TRBV7-2	TRBJ2-5	.	TRBD2
CASSLVGAGGYTF	TGTGCCAGCAGTTTAGTGGGCGCCGGTGGCTACACCTTC	TRBV28	TRBJ1-2	.	.
CATRQGNQPQHF	TGCGCCACGCGACAGGGCAATCAGCCCCAGCATTTT	TRBV10-2	TRBJ1-5	.	.
CASKTEGAQDGYTF	TGTGCCAGCAAAACCGAGGGTGCCCAAGATGGCTACACCTTC	TRBV5-5	TRBJ1-2	.	.
CASSSTPSTGEENTIYF	TGTGCCAGCAGCTCCACCCCTTCGACAGGGGAGGAAAACACCATATATTTT	TRBV7-9	TRBJ1-3	.	TRBD1
CASSPRGTTNEKLFF	TGTGCCAGCTCACCACGCGGGACAACTAATGAAAAACTGTTTTTT	TRBV18	TRBJ1-4	.	.
CASSKEWSQAEKPGTEAFF	TGTGCCAGCAGCAAAGAGTGGTCACAGGCAGAAAAACCTGGCACTGAAGCTTTCTTT	TRBV21-1	TRBJ1-1	.	.
CASGTSGFNEQFF	TGTGCCAGCGGGACTAGCGGTTTCAATGAGCAGTTCTTC	TRBV2	TRBJ2-1	.	TRBD2
CSVEGLGTEAFF	TGCAGCGTTGAGGGCCTGGGCACTGAAGCTTTCTTT	TRBV29-1	TRBJ1-1	.	.
CASRALTANTGELFF	TGTGCCAGCAGAGCGCTGACAGCGAACACCGGGGAGCTGTTTTTT	TRBV2	TRBJ2-2	.	.
CSVEVSPNQPQHF	TGCAGCGTTGAAGTCTCCCCCAATCAGCCCCAGCATTTT	TRBV29-1	TRBJ1-5	few	.
CASSVGGQENTEAFF	TGTGCCAGCAGCGTAGGAGGACAGGAGAACACTGAAGCTTTCTTT	TRBV9	TRBJ1-1	.	TRBD1
CASTKGGVYGYTF	TGTGCCAGCACCAAGGGCGGGGTCTATGGCTACACCTTC	TRBV27	TRBJ1-2	.	.
CATSRGRPFPGAFF	TGTGCCACCAGCAGAGGACGGCCTTTCCCGGGGGCTTTCTTT	TRBV15	TRBJ1-1	.	.
CASRRTGQETQYF	TGCGCCAGCCGACGCACGGGCCAAGAGACCCAGTACTTC	TRBV5-1	TRBJ2-5	.	.
CARAGVGADTQYF	TGTGCCAGGGCGGGAGTGGGAGCAGATACGCAGTATTTT	TRBV30	TRBJ2-3	.	TRBD2
CATTSAGQGTDTQYF	TGTGCCACCACAAGCGCTGGACAGGGAACAGATACGCAGTATTTT	TRBV28	TRBJ2-3	.	TRBD1
CASSSDIPYEQYF	TGTGCCAGCAGCTCGGACATCCCTTACGAGCAGTACTTC	TRBV12-3/TRBV12-4	TRBJ2-7	once	.
CASSPQQRVYNEQFF	TGTGCCAGCAGCCCCCAGCAGCGGGTCTACAATGAGCAGTTCTTC	TRBV7-2	TRBJ2-1	.	.
CASSYSGGSGGYTF	TGTGCCAGCAGTTACTCGGGGGGATCTGGTGGCTACACCTTC	TRBV6-5	TRBJ1-2	.	.
CASSPDRANQPQHF	TGTGCCAGCTCCCCTGACAGAGCTAATCAGCCCCAGCATTTT	TRBV18	TRBJ1-5	once	.
CATSRDLTDTQYF	TGTGCCACCAGCAGAGATCTTACAGATACGCAGTATTTT	TRBV15	TRBJ2-3	.	.
CASSSGIRPSDTQYF	TGTGCCAGCAGCTCCGGGATTCGGCCTTCAGATACGCAGTATTTT	TRBV11-2	TRBJ2-3	.	.
CASSEASPGANEKLFF	TGTGCCAGCAGTGAAGCATCGCCCGGTGCTAATGAAAAACTGTTTTTT	TRBV6-1	TRBJ1-4	.	.
CASSFKQSSGNTIYF	TGTGCCAGCAGCTTTAAACAGTCTTCTGGAAACACCATATATTTT	TRBV13	TRBJ1-3	.	.
CASRFGQGVGNEQFF	TGTGCCAGCAGATTTGGACAGGGGGTAGGGAATGAGCAGTTCTTC	TRBV6-5	TRBJ2-1	.	TRBD1
CASSEGTGRSGKLFF	TGTGCCAGCAGTGAAGGGACAGGTCGATCTGGAAAACTGTTTTTT	TRBV2	TRBJ1-4	.	TRBD1
CATSDGESSAETQYF	TGTGCCACCAGTGACGGGGAGTCCTCTGCAGAGACCCAGTACTTC	TRBV15	TRBJ2-5	.	.
CASSPRDSFNQPQHF	TGTGCCAGTAGTCCTCGGGACAGCTTCAATCAGCCCCAGCATTTT	TRBV19	TRBJ1-5	.	TRBD1
CASSILEGGDIQYF	TGTGCCAGCTCGATCCTCGAGGGTGGTGACATTCAGTACTTC	TRBV18	TRBJ2-4	.	.
CAISESKGGHAEAFF	TGTGCCATCAGTGAGTCGAAGGGGGGGCATGCTGAAGCTTTCTTT	TRBV10-3	TRBJ1-1	.	.
CASSPAGTANTEAFF	TGTGCCAGCAGTCCCGCCGGGACAGCGAACACTGAAGCTTTCTTT	TRBV6-5	TRBJ1-1	.	TRBD1
CASSYGGALTEAFF	TGTGCCAGCAGTTATGGGGGGGCCCTCACTGAAGCTTTCTTT	TRBV27	TRBJ1-1	.	.
CSVEFLAPGELFF	TGCAGCGTTGAATTCTTAGCGCCCGGGGAGCTGTTTTTT	TRBV29-1	TRBJ2-2	.	.
CASSGGTSGRTSQETQYF	TGTGCCAGCAGTGGAGGGACTAGCGGGAGGACGTCCCAAGAGACCCAGTACTTC	TRBV6-1	TRBJ2-5	.	TRBD2
CASSSGGLATSNEQFF	TGCGCCAGCAGCTCGGGCGGACTAGCGACATCCAATGAGCAGTTCTTC	TRBV5-1	TRBJ2-1	once	TRBD2
CATSGTGGMNTEAFF	TGTGCCACCTCTGGGACAGGGGGTATGAACACTGAAGCTTTCTTT	TRBV10-3	TRBJ1-1	.	TRBD1
CAWSGTRGRGYTF	TGTGCCTGGAGTGGGACAAGGGGTCGGGGCTACACCTTC	TRBV30	TRBJ1-2	.	.
CASSLNGGAGAFF	TGTGCCAGCAGTTTAAATGGGGGGGCAGGGGCTTTCTTT	TRBV27	TRBJ1-1	.	.